These 23 T cell receptor beta chains were sequenced from one sample in a study of T-cell reconstitution after alpha-beta-depleted transplantation in children. Unique molecular identifiers were built into the TCRbeta library. From the PCR reads, TCRdb called clonotypes with MiXCR, one entry per CDR3 protein. The sample has about a million distinct CDR3 sequences, about 29% seen once. The material sequenced was PBMCs, mostly from graft donor cells, taken 360 days after TCRalphabeta/CD19-depleted stem cell transplant. These TCRs come from a boy less than two years old who had a stem cell transplant for SCID, so the T cells may come from the graft donor.

The CDR3 reads CSAGGWNQPQHF. The DNA of the CDR3 is TGCAGTGCGGGGGGATGGAATCAGCCCCAGCATTTT. This sequence joins TRBV20-1 and TRBJ1-5, with D possibly matching TRBD1 (5 bases). Germline values: CDR1 DFQATT, CDR2 SNEGSKA (reference sequence). Trimming left V 6 bases short and J 4 bases short, with 10 bases between. This CDR3 region has 12 residues.

This sequence joins TRBV6-1 and TRBJ2-1; TRBD2 agrees at 12 bases. Unmatched junction bases numbered 12, after V lost 5 bases and J lost 10 bases. The CDR3 has 16 residues. Germline assignment: CDR1 MNHNS and CDR2 SASEGT. In DNA, the CDR3 is TGTGCCAGCAGTCGGTCTCTAGCGGGGGGGCCCCTGGAGCAGTTCTTC. It is translated as CASSRSLAGGPLEQFF.

The gene calls are TRBV3-1 and TRBJ2-2, with 8 bases aligning to TRBD2. CDR1 and CDR2 from the germline V gene are LGHDT and YNNKEL (reference sequence). This CDR3 spans 15 amino acids. The V and J ends lost 7 bases and 4 bases, in that order; junction bases with no gene match: 8. The CDR3 reads CASNRREASTGELFF. The CDR3 coding sequence is TGTGCCAGCAACAGGCGGGAGGCGAGCACCGGGGAGCTGTTTTTT.

J is TRBJ2-7 and V is TRBV4-2, with D uncertain. The CDR3 contains 12 residues. V lost 3 bases and J lost 2, with 5 bases in between. The V gene's germline CDR1 is LGHNA and CDR2 YNFKEQ. The CDR3 DNA follows: TGTGCCAGCAGCCAGTATACCTACGAGCAGTACTTC. Its protein is CASSQYTYEQYF.

The chain is built from TRBV4-3 and TRBJ2-7; the D gene is possibly TRBD1 (5 bases). V shed 4 bases and J shed 0 bases, with 10 bases lying between them. This CDR3 contains 14 residues. The germline gives CDR1 LGHNA, CDR2 YSLEER. CDR3 DNA: TGCGCCAGCAGCCGGAGAAGGGGCTCCTACGAGCAGTACTTC. Amino acids: CASSRRRGSYEQYF.

This clonotype has more than one count but fewer than ten. V gene TRBV20-1 combines with J gene TRBJ1-1; D remains ambiguous. This CDR3 comprises 16 residues. CDR1 is DFQATT, CDR2 SNEGSKA, per germline (reference sequence). Trimming cost V 3 bases and J 1 base, with 18 bases left between them. The CDR3 loop reads CSASPRTSRRNTEAFF. For the CDR3, the DNA is TGCAGTGCTAGCCCTAGGACCTCTCGAAGGAACACTGAAGCTTTCTTT.

In this sample, this clonotype turned up a few times. The chain links TRBV29-1 to TRBJ1-2, with D uncertain. This CDR3 comprises 8 residues. Germline lookup yields CDR1 SQVTM and CDR2 ANQGSEA. The V end lost 4 bases, the J end lost 11 bases, and 5 bases lay between the germline ends. The CDR3: CSVGVYTF. The CDR3 DNA reads TGCAGCGTTGGGGTGTACACCTTC. Complete variable domain (other parts from reference TRBV29-1 and TRBJ1-2): SAVISQKPSRDICQRGTSLTIQCQVDSQVTMMFWYRQQPGQSLTLIATANQGSEATYESGFVIDKFPISRPNLTFSTLTVSNMSPEDSSIYLCSVGVYTFGSGTRLTVV.

In this sample, this clonotype turned up a few times. This rearrangement joins TRBV4-1 to TRBJ2-5, with D possibly being TRBD2 (5 bases). CDR1 is MGHRA and CDR2 is YSYEKL in the germline V gene. This CDR3 contains 14 residues. Trimming removed 0 bases from V and 7 bases from J, with 12 bases in between. CDR3 loop: CASSQEVHAGTQYF. In nucleotides, the CDR3 is TGCGCCAGCAGCCAAGAAGTACACGCGGGGACCCAGTACTTC.

The V and J genes are TRBV4-1 and TRBJ1-2; 11 bases map to TRBD1. Per germline, CDR1 MGHRA and CDR2 YSYEKL. The CDR3 covers 15 residues. Trimming took 3 bases from V and 7 from J; bases not matched to a gene: 7. The chain's CDR3 is CASSQEDRGLGGYTF. Written as DNA, the CDR3 is TGCGCCAGCAGCCAGGAGGACAGGGGGCTGGGTGGCTACACCTTC.

The V and J genes are TRBV7-3 and TRBJ2-1; TRBD1 aligns across 7 bases. Germline loops: CDR1 SGHTA, CDR2 FQGTGA. This CDR3 is built from 14 residues. The junction had 8 bases not matched to a gene; V was cut back by 5 bases and J by 7 bases. In nucleotides, the CDR3 is TGTGCCAGCAGCCTGGGACAGAAGATGAATGAGCAGTTCTTC. As protein: CASSLGQKMNEQFF. The whole variable domain, remainder taken from reference TRBV7-3 and TRBJ2-1, is GAGVSQTPSNKVTEKGKYVELRCDPISGHTALYWYRQSLGQGPEFLIYFQGTGAADDSGLPNDRFFAVRPEGSVSTLKIQRTERGDSAVYLCASSLGQKMNEQFFGPGTRLTVL.

The table lists this clonotype with many counts. This chain connects TRBV28 to TRBJ1-5; no definite D call. V was pared by 3 bases and J by 4 bases, with 10 bases between. The CDR3 length is 14 residues. The germline V gene has CDR1 MDHEN and CDR2 SYDVKM. The CDR3 DNA follows: TGTGCCAGCAGTTTGGCTTCGATAAATCAGCCCCAGCATTTT. It encodes CASSLASINQPQHF.

This clonotype was observed a handful of times. The chain is built from TRBV13 and TRBJ2-1, with D possibly being TRBD1 or TRBD2 (5 bases each). Trimming stripped 2 bases from V and 0 bases from J, with 8 bases between. This CDR3 region has 15 residues. Germline V CDR1 and CDR2: PRHDT, FYEKMQ (reference sequence). This chain's CDR3 is CASSLPGLSYNEQFF. The CDR3 DNA follows: TGTGCCAGCAGCTTACCGGGGCTCTCCTACAATGAGCAGTTCTTC.

This clonotype was picked up a small number of times. The genes are TRBV9 and TRBJ2-1; TRBD1 or TRBD2 may be the D gene (5 bases each). The V gene's germline CDR1 is SGDLS and CDR2 YYNGEE. The CDR3 length is 17 residues. Trimming removed 0 bases at V and 2 bases at J, with 15 bases between. CDR3 nucleotide sequence: TGTGCCAGCAGCGTAGTCCAAGAGGGCAGGGCCTACAATGAGCAGTTCTTC. This codes for CASSVVQEGRAYNEQFF.

This clonotype came up many times. The chain carries TRBV5-4 and TRBJ2-5; either TRBD1 or TRBD2 may fit D (5 bases each). The germline V gene has CDR1 SGHNT and CDR2 YYREEE (reference sequence). The CDR3 is 14 residues long. Deletions cut 4 bases from V and 5 bases from J, with 15 bases between. The CDR3 nucleotides are TGTGCCAGCAGCGCAATGTCCAGGGAGGAGACCCAGTACTTC. It translates to CASSAMSREETQYF.

This chain uses TRBV15 with TRBJ2-3; D is uncertain. The V gene lost 3 bases and the J gene lost 0 bases, with 10 bases spanning the gap. The CDR3 extends over 15 amino acids. Germline CDR1 LNHNV, CDR2 YYDKDF (reference sequence). The CDR3 here is CATSRVATSTDTQYF. In DNA form, the CDR3 reads TGTGCCACCAGCAGGGTGGCGACTAGCACAGATACGCAGTATTTT.

This clonotype has only a few counts. This chain connects TRBV20-1 to TRBJ2-7; D call uncertain. From germline, CDR1 is DFQATT and CDR2 SNEGSKA (reference sequence). Trimming removed 3 bases from V and 2 bases from J, with 11 bases in between. The CDR3 is 13 amino acids. The CDR3 sequence: CSASPRFAYEQYF. Here the CDR3 DNA reads TGCAGTGCTAGCCCCAGATTTGCCTACGAGCAGTACTTC.

The rearrangement joins TRBV15 to TRBJ2-5; TRBD2 matches at 11 bases. V trimming: 0 bases; J trimming: 5 bases; junction bases outside the gene matches: 8. Germline-derived CDR1 and CDR2 are LNHNV and YYDKDF (reference sequence). This CDR3 spans 17 amino acids. The CDR3 DNA reads TGTGCCACCAGCAGAGATTTTCGACTAGCGGGGAAGGAGACCCAGTACTTC. Protein sequence: CATSRDFRLAGKETQYF. Looking up the rest from reference TRBV15 and TRBJ2-5 gives the full variable domain: DAMVIQNPRYQVTQFGKPVTLSCSQTLNHNVMYWYQQKSSQAPKLLFHYYDKDFNNEADTPDNFQSRRPNTSFCFLDIRSPGLGDTAMYLCATSRDFRLAGKETQYFGPGTRLLVL.

The chain has TRBV18 and TRBJ2-7; possibly TRBD2 for D (5 bases). Trimming shortened V by 3 bases and J by 7 bases, and 13 bases separated the two germline ends. Germline-derived CDR1 and CDR2 are KGHSH and LQKENI. The CDR3 contains 13 residues. The CDR3 bases are TGTGCCAGCTCACCTTCGGGGTCTCGGGAGCAGTACTTC. Its translation is CASSPSGSREQYF.

The table lists this clonotype with a few counts. The chain carries TRBV20-1 and TRBJ1-2; TRBD1 is a possible D gene (5 bases). Between the trimmed V and J ends, which lost 1 base and 4 bases, there was a span of 22 bases. This CDR3 comprises 17 residues. Germline assignment: CDR1 DFQATT and CDR2 SNEGSKA (reference sequence). Written as DNA, the CDR3 is TGCAGTGCTAGAGGTGGCCGGGTAGGGGATTTTGGCTATGGCTACACCTTC. Residues: CSARGGRVGDFGYGYTF.

This rearrangement joins TRBV7-2 to TRBJ1-1; TRBD1 might be the D (6 bases). The CDR3 covers 15 residues. V lost 3 bases, J lost 1 base, and 12 bases lay in between. CDR1 and CDR2 from the germline V gene are SGHTA and FQGNSA. CDR3 loop: CASSFEGQRNTEAFF. DNA of the CDR3: TGTGCCAGCAGCTTTGAAGGACAGAGGAACACTGAAGCTTTCTTT. The variable domain in full, with the rest retrieved from reference TRBV7-2 and TRBJ1-1, is GAGVSQSPSNKVTEKGKDVELRCDPISGHTALYWYRQSLGQGLEFLIYFQGNSAPDKSGLPSDRFSAERTGGSVSTLTIQRTQQEDSAVYLCASSFEGQRNTEAFFGQGTRLTVV.

This clonotype came up a few times. The genes are TRBV7-9 and TRBJ1-3; unclear D gene. Trimming left V 4 bases short and J 1 base short, with 8 bases between. The CDR3 runs to 14 residues. Germline lookup yields CDR1 SEHNR and CDR2 FQNEAQ (reference sequence). DNA for the CDR3: TGTGCCAGCAGCTCTGACCCTTCTGGAAACACCATATATTTT. This codes for CASSSDPSGNTIYF.

The rearrangement links TRBV3-1 to TRBJ2-2; no clear D gene. Trimming stripped 8 bases from V and 4 bases from J, with 11 bases between. This CDR3 contains 13 residues. The germline CDR1 and CDR2 sequences are LGHDT and YNNKEL (reference sequence). CDR3 amino acids: CASADSLTGELFF. DNA of the CDR3: TGTGCCAGCGCTGACTCCCTCACCGGGGAGCTGTTTTTT.

CDR3 amino acids: CASSPWRDSLNEKLFF. CDR3 bases: TGCGCCAGCAGCCCCTGGCGGGACAGCCTTAATGAAAAACTGTTTTTT. J is TRBJ1-4 and V is TRBV4-1; 7 bases line up with TRBD1. Germline V gene data show CDR1 as MGHRA and CDR2 as YSYEKL. This CDR3 contains 16 residues. The V and J ends lost 4 bases and 4 bases, in that order; junction bases with no gene match: 9.